The clone carrying this T cell receptor beta chain occurred many times. As yet, its antigen is unknown. The CDR3 runs 11 residues. Germline lookup yields CDR1 DFQATT and CDR2 SNEGSKA (reference sequence). V lost 3 bases and J 8 bases, leaving 10 bases between the germline ends. These data are taken from a study of T cells in Graves' hyperthyroidism and ophthalmopathy. Study observations and caveats: Blood also showed most of the thyroid clonotypes that were expanded above 0.001.

From RNA transcripts, TCR beta CDR3 regions were amplified. RT-PCR in the first round (using the HTBI primer set) targeted the TCR CDR3. MiXCR was run by TCRdb on the multiplex PCR reads, yielding one entry per CDR3 protein. Among over 700,000 distinct CDR3 sequences listed, around 20% were seen once. Material: blood. The chain combines TRBV20-1 with TRBJ1-2; D is uncertain. This TCR came from a woman in her fifties or sixties with Graves' hyperthyroidism that later progressed to Graves' ophthalmopathy. The CDR3 region is CSASVFEGYTF. The DNA of the CDR3 is TGCAGTGCTAGCGTCTTCGAAGGCTACACCTTC.